A single sample is the source of the 27 T cell receptor beta chains below, sequenced in a study of brain T cells in children with intractable seizures listed by TCRdb under 2021. Library prep was done by the immunoSEQ multiplex PCR assay. TCRdb holds this immuneACCESS table with in-frame rearrangements only. Some clones are missing; in checked studies, unresolved V genes explain under half, and the rest has no known cause. The sample has 300,000 to 400,000 clones on record, roughly 92% of them singletons. Roughly 5.7% of the sample rests with the top ten. The sample's time point label is to be understood as: blood from clinic visit 5 months post-surgery; TSC patient then seizure free. The source material was peripheral blood, sampled roughly 5 months after surgery. Every receptor here comes from a boy under two years old with tuberous sclerosis and intractable seizures.

The V call is TRBV28, the J call TRBJ2-1; no clear D. The CDR3 is 11 amino acids. The ends were cut back, 3 bases at V and 10 bases at J, with 7 bases in the middle. The germline gives CDR1 MDHEN, CDR2 SYDVKM. CDR3: CASSLAREQFF. CDR3 DNA sequence: TGTGCCAGCAGTTTGGCGCGGGAGCAGTTCTTC.

This chain links TRBV27 with TRBJ1-6; 9 bases match TRBD1. V shed 6 bases and J 9 bases; nucleotides not matched to a gene: 3. CDR1 and CDR2 from the germline V gene are MNHEY and SMNVEV (reference sequence). This CDR3 region has 13 residues. The CDR3 here is CASRPGQGSPLHF. Here the CDR3 DNA reads TGTGCCAGCAGGCCGGGACAGGGTTCACCCCTCCACTTT.

V is TRBV15 and J is TRBJ1-1; D possibly corresponds to TRBD1 (5 bases). The CDR3 loop spans 15 amino acids. Trimming took 4 bases from V and 3 from J, leaving 15 bases between them. Germline V gene sequence: CDR1 LNHNV, CDR2 YYDKDF (reference sequence). The CDR3 DNA reads TGTGCCACCAGCACCCGGGACTTTTTGGACACTGAAGCTTTCTTT. The encoded protein is CATSTRDFLDTEAFF.

Only one count was recorded for this clone. The genes are TRBV11-2 and TRBJ1-2; D is possibly TRBD1 (5 bases). The CDR3 extends over 14 amino acids. Germline V gives CDR1 SGHAT, CDR2 FQNNGV. V shed 1 base and J shed 3 bases, with 9 bases lying between them. The CDR3 is CASSLGGTHYGYTF. The CDR3 DNA follows: TGTGCCAGCAGCTTAGGTGGGACGCACTATGGCTACACCTTC.

The chain is built from TRBV2 and TRBJ2-7; tentatively, D is TRBD1 (5 bases). Germline V CDR1 and CDR2: SNHLY, FYNNEI. Trimming left V 3 bases short and J 0 bases short, with 12 bases between. CDR3 length: 15 residues. CDR3 in amino acids: CASSDYDRSSYEQYF. CDR3 nucleotide sequence: TGTGCCAGCAGTGATTACGACAGAAGCTCCTACGAGCAGTACTTC.

This chain uses TRBV19 with TRBJ2-7; TRBD2 matches at 8 bases. CDR1 is LNHDA, CDR2 SQIVND, per germline (reference sequence). There are 17 residues in the CDR3. The V gene end was trimmed by 6 bases and the J gene end by 2 bases; junction bases not matched to a gene: 15. The CDR3 sequence: CASSPASGWPFPYEQYF. DNA of the CDR3: TGTGCCAGTAGCCCGGCTAGCGGGTGGCCTTTCCCCTACGAGCAGTACTTC.

The rearrangement links TRBV13 to TRBJ2-7, with D perhaps TRBD1 (5 bases). The CDR3 runs 15 residues. Germline lookup yields CDR1 PRHDT and CDR2 FYEKMQ (reference sequence). Between the trimmed V and J ends, which lost 5 bases and 2 bases, there was a span of 16 bases. CDR3 loop: CASSPPGSPTYEQYF. CDR3 sequence (DNA): TGTGCCAGCAGCCCCCCAGGGTCTCCGACCTACGAGCAGTACTTC.

The sample holds a few counts of this clone. The chain combines TRBV6-5 with TRBJ2-7; D not resolved. The germline V gene has CDR1 MNHEY and CDR2 SVGAGI. This CDR3 spans 13 amino acids. Trimming stripped 6 bases from V and 0 bases from J, with 9 bases between. The CDR3 spells CASRRLSSYEQYF. CDR3 sequence (DNA): TGTGCCAGCAGGCGGTTAAGCTCCTACGAGCAGTACTTC.

This clone showed up just a few times. V and J are TRBV6-5 and TRBJ1-1; a possible D gene is TRBD1 (6 bases). With 9 bases removed from V and 4 bases from J, the gap between germline ends came to 18 bases. This CDR3 comprises 14 residues. Germline loops: CDR1 MNHEY, CDR2 SVGAGI. Written as DNA, the CDR3 is TGTGCCAGTAAACCCTGGGGGCCGAGCACTGAAGCTTTCTTT. Amino acids: CASKPWGPSTEAFF.

The chain recombines TRBV14 with TRBJ2-1, with TRBD1 matching over 10 bases. The V gene end was trimmed by 4 bases and the J gene end by 1 base; junction bases not matched to a gene: 7. This CDR3 comprises 17 residues. Germline values: CDR1 SGHDN, CDR2 FVKESK. The CDR3: CASSLRDRGFSYNEQFF. The CDR3 DNA is TGTGCCAGCAGCCTCCGGGACAGGGGATTTTCCTACAATGAGCAGTTCTTC.

The V and J genes are TRBV3-1 (or the pseudogene TRBV3-2) and TRBJ1-2; D gene unclear. V was clipped by 1 base and J by 7 bases, with 10 bases between them. This CDR3 comprises 13 residues. Germline V gives CDR1 LGHDT, CDR2 YNNKEL (reference sequence). The CDR3 sequence is CASSQGQRSGYTF. The CDR3 nucleotides are TGTGCCAGCAGCCAAGGACAAAGAAGTGGCTACACCTTC.

CDR3 nucleotides: TGTGCCAGCAGCCCAACCTCGTATGGCTACACCTTC. Translating it yields CASSPTSYGYTF. The V and J genes are TRBV6-2 or TRBV6-3 and TRBJ1-2; no clear D. The CDR3 has 12 residues. Trimming took 6 bases from V and 5 from J, leaving 10 bases between them. In germline, CDR1 is MNHEY, CDR2 SVGEGT.

The V call is TRBV10-3, the J call TRBJ1-1; D remains ambiguous. V was pared by 4 bases and J by 2 bases, with 17 bases between. Germline V lookup: CDR1 ENHRY, CDR2 SYGVKD. This CDR3 is 16 amino acids long. The CDR3 coding sequence is TGTGCCATCAGTGGCCACTGGAGAGCGGGCAACACTGAAGCTTTCTTT. Its translation: CAISGHWRAGNTEAFF.

This clone appeared a single time. The rearrangement uses TRBV3-1 (or the pseudogene TRBV3-2) and TRBJ2-3; tentative D call: TRBD2 (6 bases). The CDR3 has 15 amino acids. CDR1 LGHDT and CDR2 YNNKEL come from the germline V gene (reference sequence). V lost 0 bases, J lost 0 bases, and 7 bases lay in between. DNA for the CDR3: TGTGCCAGCAGCCAAGATGCGGGAAGCACAGATACGCAGTATTTT. It translates to CASSQDAGSTDTQYF.

The rearrangement joins TRBV2 to TRBJ2-7; TRBD1 might be the D (6 bases). CDR1 SNHLY and CDR2 FYNNEI come from the germline V gene. The CDR3 sequence is 14 residues long. Trimming took 8 bases from V and 1 from J, leaving 15 bases between them. The CDR3 loop is CASLRGISSYEQYF. Here the CDR3 DNA reads TGTGCCAGCCTCAGGGGTATATCGTCCTACGAGCAGTACTTC.

The chain joins TRBV15 to TRBJ1-5, with a possible D match to TRBD1 (5 bases). The germline V gene has CDR1 LNHNV and CDR2 YYDKDF (reference sequence). This CDR3 comprises 15 residues. Deletions cut 3 bases from V and 0 bases from J, with 9 bases between. DNA for the CDR3: TGTGCCACCAGCAGTGCGACAGTTAGCAATCAGCCCCAGCATTTT. Translating it yields CATSSATVSNQPQHF.

CDR3 sequence: CASSLDPSGLSEQYF. In DNA, the CDR3 is TGTGCCAGCAGCTTAGACCCTAGCGGGCTTTCCGAGCAGTACTTC. This sequence joins TRBV7-6 and TRBJ2-7; TRBD2 aligns across 8 bases. The CDR3 contains 15 residues. Germline CDR1 is SGHVS and CDR2 is FNYEAQ. V trimming: 1 base; J trimming: 6 bases; junction bases outside the gene matches: 8. The full variable domain, in which reference TRBV7-6 and TRBJ2-7 provide the parts outside the CDR3, is GAGVSQSPRYKVTKRGQDVALRCDPISGHVSLYWYRQALGQGPEFLTYFNYEAQQDKSGLPNDRFSAERPEGSISTLTIQRTEQRDSAMYRCASSLDPSGLSEQYFGPGTRLTVT.

The rearrangement links TRBV29-1 to TRBJ2-5; 7 bases fit TRBD1. Per the germline V gene, CDR1 is SQVTM and CDR2 is ANQGSEA. The CDR3 contains 14 residues. V was clipped by 2 bases and J by 4 bases; unmatched bases: 7. The CDR3 DNA is TGCAGCGTTGAAACAGGGGTCGGTGGAGAGACCCAGTACTTC. Protein: CSVETGVGGETQYF.

For this clone: Other nucleotide sequences from this sample produce the same CDR3. V usage is TRBV6-5 and J usage is TRBJ2-5, with unresolved D. Germline lookup yields CDR1 MNHEY and CDR2 SVGAGI. V gave up 5 bases and J gave up 2 bases, with 3 bases separating them. CDR3 length: 11 amino acids. Here the CDR3 reads CASSRQETQYF. In DNA form, the CDR3 reads TGTGCCAGCAGTCGTCAAGAGACCCAGTACTTC.

V usage is TRBV30 and J usage is TRBJ2-3; D not resolved. Germline V CDR1 and CDR2: GTSNPN, SVGIG (reference sequence). The CDR3 has 12 residues. The V end was cut by 5 bases, the J end by 5 bases, with 11 bases between. In nucleotides, the CDR3 is TGTGCCTGGTGCTTCGCCGGAGATACGCAGTATTTT. The encoded protein is CAWCFAGDTQYF.

DNA for the CDR3: TGCGCCAGCAGTCCAGAGGCGGTAGCCGGATCCACAGATACGCAGTATTTT. Its protein product is CASSPEAVAGSTDTQYF. The rearrangement links TRBV10-1 to TRBJ2-3, with no clear D. This CDR3 is 17 amino acids long. V was shortened by 5 bases and J by 2 bases, with 20 bases between the two germline ends. Germline values: CDR1 WNHNN, CDR2 SYGVQD (reference sequence).

The chain is built from TRBV28 and TRBJ2-7, with 10 bases that match TRBD1. V was clipped by 7 bases and J by 3 bases; unmatched bases: 3. CDR1 is MDHEN, CDR2 SYDVKM, per germline. The length of the CDR3 is 13 residues. The CDR3, as DNA: TGTGCCAGCACCCGGACAGGGGGCTACGAGCAGTACTTC. Translated: CASTRTGGYEQYF.

The chain couples TRBV30 to TRBJ1-1; D unresolved. Trimming took 3 bases from V and 8 from J, leaving 7 bases between them. The CDR3 has 10 amino acids. CDR1 and CDR2 (germline): GTSNPN, SVGIG (reference sequence). CDR3 in amino acids: CAWRGREAFF. The CDR3 nucleotides are TGTGCCTGGAGGGGCAGAGAAGCTTTCTTT.

This chain links TRBV6-5 with TRBJ2-7, with D possibly TRBD2 on 5 matching bases. V was clipped by 2 bases and J by 5 bases, with 16 bases between them. The CDR3 runs 15 residues. Germline V lookup: CDR1 MNHEY, CDR2 SVGAGI. The CDR3 nucleotides read TGTGCCAGCAGTTACGGAGACCACCTGCGGGACGAGCAGTACTTC. Protein: CASSYGDHLRDEQYF.

In the case of this clone: Other DNA sequences in this sample translate to the same CDR3. V gene TRBV7-3 combines with J gene TRBJ2-3, with D perhaps TRBD2 (5 bases). CDR3 length equals 14 residues. Germline-derived CDR1 and CDR2 are SGHTA and FQGTGA. Trimming left V 5 bases short and J 2 bases short, with 11 bases between. In DNA, the CDR3 is TGTGCCAGCAGCCCCGGAGGCTCCACAGATACGCAGTATTTT. It specifies CASSPGGSTDTQYF.

This clone was counted between two and nine times. Other DNA sequences in this sample translate to the same CDR3. The rearrangement links TRBV7-8 to TRBJ1-5; weak D call: TRBD1 (5 bases). In germline, CDR1 is SGHVS, CDR2 FQNEAQ. The CDR3 has 15 residues. V was clipped by 1 base and J by 0 bases, with 7 bases between them. DNA for the CDR3: TGTGCCAGCAGCTTAGTTGGGGGTAGCAATCAGCCCCAGCATTTT. Residues: CASSLVGGSNQPQHF.

This chain joins TRBV21-1 and TRBJ1-2; the tabulated D call, TRBD1, remains unverified against the DNA. TRBV21-1 is marked as a pseudogene. The CDR3 has 15 residues. The CDR3 region is CASSKGLQGGYGYTF. The DNA for the CDR3 is TGTGCCAGCAGCAAAGGTCTTCAGGGTGGGTATGGCTACACCTTC.